This TCR beta chain was sequenced in a study of control samples from healthy donors and cancer patients. TCRdb keeps only in-frame clones here, not all; method: immunoSEQ multiplex PCR. The sample lists about 140,000 clones, roughly 94% occurring once. CDR1 is ENHRY and CDR2 is SYGVKD in the germline V gene. The V gene lost 6 bases and the J gene lost 4 bases, with 9 bases spanning the gap. CDR3 length: 12 amino acids. The TCR originated in a man in his forties in good health. The sample consisted of blood. The chain joins TRBV10-3 to TRBJ1-2; TRBD1 is a possible D gene (6 bases). The CDR3 here is CAIRTGSYGYTF. CDR3 bases: TGTGCCATCAGAACAGGGTCCTATGGCTACACCTTC.